The next 5 T cell receptor beta chains were all read from a single sample in a study of T cells in Graves' hyperthyroidism and ophthalmopathy. TCR beta CDR3 region amplification was performed from RNA transcripts. Primed by the HTBI set, a first-round RT-PCR was run on the TCR CDR3. TCRdb re-called the multiplex PCR reads with MiXCR, one entry per CDR3 protein. The data hold 200,000 to 300,000 distinct CDR3 sequences, with around 15% observed a single time. Sequencing used blood. The receptor source for this set is a woman aged 18-29 years with Graves' ophthalmopathy.

In this sample, this clonotype turned up many times. The rearrangement joins TRBV5-6 to TRBJ1-1; 8 nucleotides match TRBD1. The germline V gene encodes CDR1 SGHDT and CDR2 YYEEEE. The CDR3 runs to 15 residues. The V and J ends lost 2 bases and 3 bases, in that order; junction bases with no gene match: 6. CDR3 coding DNA: TGTGCCAGCAGCTTCGGGACAGGAGGGTACACTGAAGCTTTCTTT. Protein product: CASSFGTGGYTEAFF.

Ten or more counts support this clonotype. The rearrangement links TRBV7-8 to TRBJ1-6, with TRBD1 matching 10 bases. The CDR3 extends over 14 amino acids. The V and J ends lost 5 bases and 10 bases, in that order; junction bases with no gene match: 5. Germline CDR1 SGHVS, CDR2 FQNEAQ. The DNA for the CDR3 is TGTGCCAGCAGCGTTGACAGGGGGCCCTCACCCCTCCACTTT. It specifies CASSVDRGPSPLHF.

This clonotype has a single count. The junction departs from germline at one end; a sequencing error may be responsible. The rearrangement joins TRBV5-1 to TRBJ1-2, with D hard to call. Germline CDR1 and CDR2: SGHRS and YFSETQ. This CDR3 spans 15 amino acids. The CDR3 spells CASSLGCSSNYVYTF. For the CDR3, the DNA is TGCGCCAGCAGCTTGGGTTGCTCTTCCAACTATGTCTACACCTTC. Drawing the rest from reference TRBV5-1 and TRBJ1-2, the complete variable domain is KAGVTQTPRYLIKTRGQQVTLSCSPISGHRSVSWYQQTPGQGLQFLFEYFSETQRNKGNFPGRFSGRQFSNSRSEMNVSTLELGDSALYLCASSLGCSSNYVYTFGSGTRLTVV.

This clonotype has more than one count but fewer than ten. The gene calls are TRBV4-3 and TRBJ1-4, with a weak D call TRBD1 (5 bases). CDR1 is LGHNA, CDR2 YSLEER, per germline. Trimming pared 6 bases from V and 5 bases from J, leaving 16 bases between. The CDR3 totals 15 residues. Here the CDR3 reads CASSPVPGPNEKLFF. For the CDR3, the DNA is TGCGCCAGCAGTCCAGTACCAGGGCCGAATGAAAAACTGTTTTTT.

This clonotype showed up many times. V usage is TRBV9 and J usage is TRBJ1-2; D possibly corresponds to TRBD1 (5 bases). Germline CDR1 reads SGDLS; CDR2 reads YYNGEE. Trimming left V 3 bases short and J 4 bases short, with 10 bases between. This CDR3 comprises 13 residues. The CDR3 loop is CASSAPGGYGYTF. CDR3 nucleotide sequence: TGTGCCAGCAGCGCCCCTGGGGGCTATGGCTACACCTTC.